Included here is one TCR beta chain sequence, with context. The data derive from a study of CD8 T cells in Susac syndrome. Trimming took 2 bases from V and 1 from J; bases not matched to a gene: 5. CDR1 is SGHVS and CDR2 is FNYEAQ in the germline V gene. This CDR3 spans 16 amino acids. A quantity of roughly 0.5 to 1 ug RNA underwent reverse transcription using random hexamers. One entry per CDR3 protein, called by TCRdb with MiXCR from the immunoSEQ multiplex PCR reads. Among around 170,000 distinct CDR3 sequences listed, 85% to 95% were seen once. The chain carries TRBV7-6 and TRBJ2-5, with 9 positions matching TRBD2. Source material: CD4+ T cells from PBMCs. The sequence was obtained from a human donor with Susac syndrome. The CDR3 sequence is CASSLFSGGPQETQYF. DNA of the CDR3: TGTGCCAGCAGCTTATTCAGCGGGGGGCCCCAAGAGACCCAGTACTTC.